Below are 27 T cell receptor beta chains sequenced from a single sample in a study of T-cell memory formation after mild COVID-19. TCRdb re-derived calls from the 5' RACE reads in MiXCR, one entry per CDR3 protein. The table shows roughly 300,000 distinct CDR3 sequences, with roughly an eighth occurring only once. Material: PBMCs or a T cell subset sorted from them (not recorded which). The receptors here all came from a man in his late teens or twenties who had mild COVID-19 (a few samples of this study predate the infection). Cell type and time point are not known.

At least ten counts were recorded for this clonotype. The chain links TRBV7-8 to TRBJ2-3, with D unclear. The germline V and J ends were trimmed by 5 bases and 6 bases, with 9 bases remaining between them. The CDR3 runs 12 residues. The V gene's germline CDR1 is SGHVS and CDR2 FQNEAQ. The CDR3 DNA reads TGTGCCAGCAGCAGCCAGGAGGATACGCAGTATTTT. Its protein product is CASSSQEDTQYF.

This clonotype was counted a few times. V usage is TRBV20-1 and J usage is TRBJ1-4; D remains unclear. The V gene's germline CDR1 is DFQATT and CDR2 SNEGSKA (reference sequence). V lost 6 bases and J 1 base, leaving 6 bases between the germline ends. This CDR3 is built from 12 residues. CDR3 bases: TGCAGTGCGGAGAGAACTAATGAAAAACTGTTTTTT. This sequence encodes CSAERTNEKLFF.

This clonotype occurred a few times. Germline and junction disagree at one end, which may indicate a read error. The chain couples TRBV10-3 to TRBJ2-3; D may be TRBD2 (6 bases). The germline gives CDR1 ENHRY, CDR2 SYGVKD. CDR3 size: 15 residues. DNA for the CDR3: TGTGCCATCACTGAGTCTGGGGGGAGCACAGATACGCAGTATTTT. Protein: CAITESGGSTDTQYF.

The chain links TRBV12-3 or TRBV12-4 to TRBJ2-5; D is unclear. This CDR3 has 11 residues. The V gene lost 3 bases and the J gene lost 7 bases, with 6 bases spanning the gap. CDR3 sequence: CASSFSGTQYF. In nucleotides, the CDR3 is TGTGCCAGCAGTTTTTCGGGGACCCAGTACTTC.

The chain couples TRBV20-1 to TRBJ2-4, with D tentatively TRBD1 (5 bases). Trimming took 5 bases from V and 12 from J, leaving 20 bases between them. The CDR3 is made up of 13 amino acids. From germline, CDR1 is DFQATT and CDR2 SNEGSKA (reference sequence). DNA for the CDR3: TGCAGTGCTTATCAACCACGACAGCCCCATCAGTACTTC. Amino acid sequence: CSAYQPRQPHQYF.

V is TRBV9 and J is TRBJ2-3; D gene ambiguous. The germline V gene encodes CDR1 SGDLS and CDR2 YYNGEE. This CDR3 region has 14 residues. Trimming cost V 4 bases and J 2 bases, with 11 bases left between them. Here the CDR3 reads CASSIGPDTDTQYF. CDR3 coding DNA: TGTGCCAGCAGCATCGGACCTGACACAGATACGCAGTATTTT.

This clonotype has more than one count but fewer than ten. The chain carries TRBV27 and TRBJ2-7, with D possibly matching TRBD2 (5 bases). The V end lost 3 bases, the J end lost 1 base, and 10 bases lay between the germline ends. Germline V lookup: CDR1 MNHEY, CDR2 SMNVEV (reference sequence). The CDR3 is made up of 14 amino acids. The CDR3 loop reads CASSFNGGSYEQYF. In DNA form, the CDR3 reads TGTGCCAGCAGTTTTAACGGAGGTTCCTACGAGCAGTACTTC.

In its sample, this clonotype was seen many times. V usage is TRBV7-2 and J usage is TRBJ2-4; the D is unclear. Germline-derived CDR1 and CDR2 are SGHTA and FQGNSA. The CDR3 extends over 16 amino acids. V dropped 0 bases and J dropped 1 base, with 10 bases sitting between them. CDR3 region: CASSLAGQAAKNIQYF. For the CDR3, the DNA is TGTGCCAGCAGCTTAGCAGGGCAGGCTGCCAAAAACATTCAGTACTTC.

CDR3 DNA sequence: TGCGCCAGCAGTCAATCGGCGGGGACAGCCCCTCAGATGAACACTGAAGCTTTCTTT. Translated: CASSQSAGTAPQMNTEAFF. The rearrangement links TRBV23-1 to TRBJ1-1; TRBD1 matches 7 bases. TRBV23-1 is flagged as an ORF with uncertain function. The V and J ends lost 0 bases and 0 bases, in that order; junction bases with no gene match: 13. This CDR3 region has 19 residues.

V usage is TRBV5-1 and J usage is TRBJ1-6; D not resolved. Germline V gives CDR1 SGHRS, CDR2 YFSETQ. The V end was cut by 4 bases, the J end by 10 bases, with 21 bases between. The CDR3 is 16 residues long. The CDR3 reads CASSQTEIGAGSPLHF. CDR3 DNA sequence: TGCGCCAGCAGCCAAACTGAGATCGGCGCAGGATCACCCCTCCACTTT.

This chain connects TRBV28 to TRBJ2-6, with D unresolved. The CDR3 is made up of 15 amino acids. Deletions cut 4 bases from V and 6 bases from J, with 13 bases between. The germline gives CDR1 MDHEN, CDR2 SYDVKM. The CDR3 reads CASSSSMGLANVLTF. The CDR3 DNA sequence: TGTGCCAGCAGTTCGTCGATGGGGTTGGCCAACGTCCTGACTTTC.

The chain couples TRBV7-2 to TRBJ1-4, with 9 bases identical to TRBD1. Germline V gene lookup returns CDR1 SGHTA and CDR2 FQGNSA. The CDR3 is made up of 15 amino acids. Losses at the gene ends were 10 bases for V and 10 bases for J; bases not matched to a gene: 16. In DNA, the CDR3 is TGTGCCACCCAGCGGGACAGGGCATTAGGTGGAAAACTGTTTTTT. Residues: CATQRDRALGGKLFF.

This clonotype was counted at least ten times. The genes are TRBV5-1 and TRBJ2-6; D is undetermined. Deletions cut 5 bases from V and 0 bases from J, with 12 bases between. Germline CDR1 is SGHRS and CDR2 is YFSETQ. The CDR3 extends over 16 amino acids. DNA of the CDR3: TGCGCCAGCAGTCTTCCCGGTTACTCTGGGGCCAACGTCCTGACTTTC. As protein: CASSLPGYSGANVLTF.

There are a few counts of this clonotype. The chain uses TRBV15 and TRBJ1-2; D gene unclear. Germline V gives CDR1 LNHNV, CDR2 YYDKDF (reference sequence). Deletions cut 0 bases from V and 3 bases from J, with 11 bases between. The CDR3 sequence is 15 residues long. CDR3 coding DNA: TGTGCCACCAGCAGAGACGGCCGGAGGGACTATGGCTACACCTTC. Residues: CATSRDGRRDYGYTF.

The chain is built from TRBV7-2 and TRBJ2-1, with D unresolved. In germline, CDR1 is SGHTA, CDR2 FQGNSA. CDR3 length: 16 residues. V shed 5 bases and J shed 0 bases, with 14 bases lying between them. DNA for the CDR3: TGTGCCAGCAGCACCAACCCAGGAGCCTCCTACAATGAGCAGTTCTTC. Residues: CASSTNPGASYNEQFF. The full variable domain, rest sourced from reference TRBV7-2 and TRBJ2-1, is GAGVSQSPSNKVTEKGKDVELRCDPISGHTALYWYRQSLGQGLEFLIYFQGNSAPDKSGLPSDRFSAERTGGSVSTLTIQRTQQEDSAVYLCASSTNPGASYNEQFFGPGTRLTVL.

This clonotype has only a few counts. This sequence joins TRBV4-3 and TRBJ2-3, with D tentatively TRBD2 (6 bases). This CDR3 is 14 amino acids long. Germline values: CDR1 LGHNA, CDR2 YSLEER. The V end lost 1 base, the J end lost 4 bases, and 9 bases lay between the germline ends. For the CDR3, the DNA is TGCGCCAGCAGCCAAGTCACGGGAGCAGATACGCAGTATTTT. Amino acid sequence: CASSQVTGADTQYF.

V usage is TRBV6-5 and J usage is TRBJ2-1; either TRBD1 or TRBD2 may fit D (5 bases each). Germline-derived CDR1 and CDR2 are MNHEY and SVGAGI. The CDR3 runs to 15 residues. The V end lost 6 bases, the J end lost 6 bases, and 18 bases lay between the germline ends. The CDR3 region has the DNA TGTGCCAGCAGGCCCTCGGGGCTAGAACGCAATGAGCAGTTCTTC. It translates to CASRPSGLERNEQFF.

This clonotype was counted a few times. V is TRBV20-1 and J is TRBJ1-2; no clear D. CDR1 and CDR2 (germline): DFQATT, SNEGSKA (reference sequence). The V end lost 5 bases, the J end lost 3 bases, and 10 bases lay between the germline ends. CDR3 size: 12 residues. The CDR3 loop is CSASNSYYGYTF. Written as DNA, the CDR3 is TGCAGTGCTTCTAATTCTTACTATGGCTACACCTTC.

This chain joins TRBV6-4 and TRBJ2-3; 9 positions agree with TRBD1. CDR3 length: 14 amino acids. Germline trimming cut 6 bases from V and 7 bases from J; bases unmatched to any gene: 8. Germline loops: CDR1 MRHNA, CDR2 SNTAGT. The CDR3 loop reads CASSLGTGSNTQYF. The DNA for the CDR3 is TGTGCCAGCAGCCTCGGGACAGGGTCGAATACGCAGTATTTT.

The chain is built from TRBV10-3 and TRBJ1-4, with D perhaps matching TRBD1 (6 bases). CDR1 and CDR2 from the germline V gene are ENHRY and SYGVKD. This CDR3 is built from 15 residues. Trimming took 0 bases from V and 5 from J, leaving 10 bases between them. CDR3 bases: TGTGCCATCAGTGAGTCAGGACAGAGAAATGAAAAACTGTTTTTT. This encodes CAISESGQRNEKLFF.

This clonotype was observed a handful of times. This chain connects TRBV4-1 to TRBJ2-5; 7 bases map to TRBD2. The V and J ends lost 2 bases and 5 bases, in that order; junction bases with no gene match: 5. Germline CDR1 reads MGHRA; CDR2 reads YSYEKL. The CDR3 totals 14 residues. CDR3: CASSQLGEGETQYF. CDR3 DNA sequence: TGCGCCAGCAGCCAATTGGGGGAGGGGGAGACCCAGTACTTC.

V gene TRBV2 combines with J gene TRBJ1-2, with TRBD1 as a possible D gene (6 bases). Germline loops: CDR1 SNHLY, CDR2 FYNNEI. Between the trimmed V and J ends, which lost 6 bases and 10 bases, there was a span of 18 bases. The CDR3 runs 13 residues. The CDR3 here is CASRPDRKGLYTF. The CDR3 DNA is TGTGCCAGCAGACCAGACAGGAAGGGACTCTACACCTTC.

This clonotype was found a few times. This rearrangement joins TRBV20-1 to TRBJ2-3; 12 bases are a match to TRBD2. The CDR3 has 17 amino acids. With V trimmed by 6 bases and J by 1 base, 11 bases remained unmatched. Germline assignment: CDR1 DFQATT and CDR2 SNEGSKA (reference sequence). The CDR3 coding sequence is TGCAGTGCCCTGACTAGCGGGGGAATCAGTGGCACAGATACGCAGTATTTT. This gives the protein CSALTSGGISGTDTQYF.

V and J are TRBV9 and TRBJ2-7; 8 nucleotides line up with TRBD1. The junction had 10 bases not matched to a gene; V was cut back by 2 bases and J by 6 bases. This CDR3 spans 15 amino acids. Germline values: CDR1 SGDLS, CDR2 YYNGEE. CDR3 sequence: CASSVEDRVPFEQYF. The CDR3 nucleotides are TGTGCCAGCAGCGTGGAGGACAGGGTCCCTTTCGAGCAGTACTTC.

The chain joins TRBV24-1 to TRBJ1-1; D gene unclear. The CDR3 length is 13 residues. Germline V gives CDR1 KGHDR, CDR2 SFDVKD. V was shortened by 3 bases and J by 4 bases, with 8 bases between the two germline ends. CDR3 protein: CATSDPGGTEAFF. The CDR3 DNA follows: TGTGCCACCAGTGATCCAGGTGGCACTGAAGCTTTCTTT.

The V and J genes are TRBV28 and TRBJ1-2; TRBD1 matches at 8 bases. This CDR3 region has 14 residues. V was clipped by 6 bases and J by 4 bases; unmatched bases: 7. Germline CDR1 MDHEN, CDR2 SYDVKM. The DNA for the CDR3 is TGTGCCAGCAGCCGTGGTCAGGGGGCCTATGGCTACACCTTC. Translation: CASSRGQGAYGYTF.

There are many counts of this clonotype. The chain carries TRBV5-1 and TRBJ2-7; possibly TRBD2 for D (5 bases). The germline V gene encodes CDR1 SGHRS and CDR2 YFSETQ. This CDR3 region has 14 residues. Between the trimmed V and J ends, which lost 1 base and 1 base, there was a span of 9 bases. In DNA, the CDR3 is TGCGCCAGCAGCTTGTCCAGCGGATCCTACGAGCAGTACTTC. Its protein product is CASSLSSGSYEQYF.